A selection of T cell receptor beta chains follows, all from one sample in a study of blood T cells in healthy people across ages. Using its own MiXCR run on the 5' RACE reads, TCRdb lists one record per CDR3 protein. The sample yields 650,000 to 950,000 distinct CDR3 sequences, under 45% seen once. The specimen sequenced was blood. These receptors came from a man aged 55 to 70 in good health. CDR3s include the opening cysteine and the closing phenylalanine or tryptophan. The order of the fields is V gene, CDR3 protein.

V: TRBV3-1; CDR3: CASSQVSGAFAEAFF
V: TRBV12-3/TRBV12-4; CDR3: CASSRSELENIQYF
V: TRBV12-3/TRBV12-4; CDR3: CASSLGSLAGGPENEQYF
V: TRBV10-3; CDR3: CAISETLNYEQYF
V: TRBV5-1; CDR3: CASSFGGRSPLHF
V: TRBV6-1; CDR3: CASSALGNEQYF
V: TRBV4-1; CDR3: CASSRGRDSNSPLHF
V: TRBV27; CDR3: CATRTAALGPLHF
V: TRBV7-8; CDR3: CASSIGARETQYF
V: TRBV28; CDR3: CASSLDRANSPLHF
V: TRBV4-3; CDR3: CASSQEVWDRGRGNEKLFF